This TCR beta chain is drawn from a study of cytomegalovirus exposure and HLA in healthy donors. The CDR3 contains 12 residues. V lost 0 bases and J lost 8, with 8 bases in between. Germline CDR1 and CDR2: SGHNT and YYREEE (reference sequence). A multiplex PCR was run with 60 Vbeta primers and 13 Jbeta primers. Generated by immunoSEQ multiplex PCR, the TCRdb table keeps only in-frame clones and is missing some. Of tens of thousands of clones in the sample, about 73% were seen once. This clone was counted between two and nine times. The receptor was derived from a woman in her twenties or thirties in good health and CMV-seronegative. This chain uses TRBV5-4 with TRBJ1-2; unclear D gene. The specimen was PBMCs. The CDR3 loop is CASSLVEVGYTF. Here the CDR3 DNA reads TGTGCCAGCAGCTTGGTTGAGGTGGGCTACACCTTC.